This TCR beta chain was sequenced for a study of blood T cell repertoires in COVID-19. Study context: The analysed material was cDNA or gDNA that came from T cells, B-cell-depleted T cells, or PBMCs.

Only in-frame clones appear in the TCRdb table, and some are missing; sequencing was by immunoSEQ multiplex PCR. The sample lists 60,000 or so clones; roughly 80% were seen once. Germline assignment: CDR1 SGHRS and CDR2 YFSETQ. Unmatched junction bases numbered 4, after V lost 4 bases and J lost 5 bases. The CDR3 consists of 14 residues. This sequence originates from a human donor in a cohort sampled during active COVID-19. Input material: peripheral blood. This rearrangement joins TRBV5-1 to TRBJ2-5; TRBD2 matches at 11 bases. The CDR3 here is CASSHSGRVETQYF. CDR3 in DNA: TGCGCCAGCAGCCATAGCGGGAGGGTTGAGACCCAGTACTTC.